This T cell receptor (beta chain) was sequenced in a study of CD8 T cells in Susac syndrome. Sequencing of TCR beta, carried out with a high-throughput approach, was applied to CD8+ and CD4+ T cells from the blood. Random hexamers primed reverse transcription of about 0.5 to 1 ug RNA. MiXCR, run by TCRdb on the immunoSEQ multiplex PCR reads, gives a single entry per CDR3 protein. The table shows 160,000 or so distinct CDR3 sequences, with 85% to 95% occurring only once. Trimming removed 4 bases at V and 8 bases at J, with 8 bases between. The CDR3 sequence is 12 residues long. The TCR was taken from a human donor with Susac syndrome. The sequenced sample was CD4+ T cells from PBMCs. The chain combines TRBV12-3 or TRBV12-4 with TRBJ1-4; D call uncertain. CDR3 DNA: TGTGCCAGCAGTTCCAACAGCGAAAAACTGTTTTTT. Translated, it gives CASSSNSEKLFF.